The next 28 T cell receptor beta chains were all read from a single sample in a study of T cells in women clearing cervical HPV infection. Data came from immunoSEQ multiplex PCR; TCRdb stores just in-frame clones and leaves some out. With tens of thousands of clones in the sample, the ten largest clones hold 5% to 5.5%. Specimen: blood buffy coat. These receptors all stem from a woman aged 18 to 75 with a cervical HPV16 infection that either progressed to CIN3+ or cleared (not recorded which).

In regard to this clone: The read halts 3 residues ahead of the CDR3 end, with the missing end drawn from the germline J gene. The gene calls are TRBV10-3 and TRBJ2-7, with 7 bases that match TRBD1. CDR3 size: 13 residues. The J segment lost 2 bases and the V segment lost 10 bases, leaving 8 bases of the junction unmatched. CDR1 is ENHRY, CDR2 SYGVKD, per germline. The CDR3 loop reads CATRGGTAYEQYF. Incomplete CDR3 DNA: TGTGCCACTAGGGGTGGGACAGCCTACGAG.

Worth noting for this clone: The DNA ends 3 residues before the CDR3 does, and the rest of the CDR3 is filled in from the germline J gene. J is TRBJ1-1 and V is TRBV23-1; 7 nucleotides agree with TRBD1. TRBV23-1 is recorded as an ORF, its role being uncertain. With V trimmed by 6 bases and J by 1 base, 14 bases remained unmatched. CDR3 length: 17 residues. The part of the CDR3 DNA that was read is TGCGCCAGCAGCCCATGTCGTTTCCGGGACAGGAACACTGAA. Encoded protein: CASSPCRFRDRNTE. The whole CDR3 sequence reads CASSPCRFRDRNTEAFF.

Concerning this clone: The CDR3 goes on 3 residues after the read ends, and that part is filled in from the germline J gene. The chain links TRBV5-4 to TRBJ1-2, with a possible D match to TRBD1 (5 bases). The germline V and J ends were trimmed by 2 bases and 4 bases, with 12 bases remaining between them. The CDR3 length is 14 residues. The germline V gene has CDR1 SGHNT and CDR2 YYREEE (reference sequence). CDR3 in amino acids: CASSFATVTYGYTF. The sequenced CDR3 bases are TGTGCCAGCAGCTTCGCGACAGTTACCTATGGC.

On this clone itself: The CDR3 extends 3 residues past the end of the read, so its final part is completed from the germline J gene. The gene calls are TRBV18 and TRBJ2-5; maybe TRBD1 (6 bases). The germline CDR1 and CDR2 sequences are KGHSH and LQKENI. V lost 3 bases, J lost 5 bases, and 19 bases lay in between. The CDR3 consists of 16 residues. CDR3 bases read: TGTGCCAGCTCACCGGGACCCCCACAGGGAGCGGAGACC. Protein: CASSPGPPQGAET. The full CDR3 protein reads CASSPGPPQGAETQYF.

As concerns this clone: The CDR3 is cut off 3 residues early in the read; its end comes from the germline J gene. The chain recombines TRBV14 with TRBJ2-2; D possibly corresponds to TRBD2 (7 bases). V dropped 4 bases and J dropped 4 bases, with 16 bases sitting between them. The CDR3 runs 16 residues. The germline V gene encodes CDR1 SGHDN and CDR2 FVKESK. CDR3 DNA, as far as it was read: TGTGCCAGCAGCCTCCTCCGGGGGGCTGGCACCGGGGAG. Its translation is CASSLLRGAGTGE. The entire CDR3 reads CASSLLRGAGTGELFF.

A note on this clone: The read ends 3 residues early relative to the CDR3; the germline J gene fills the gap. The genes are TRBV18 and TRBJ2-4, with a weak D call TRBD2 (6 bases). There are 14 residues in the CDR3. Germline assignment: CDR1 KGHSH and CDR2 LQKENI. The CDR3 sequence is CASSPLWGVYGQYF. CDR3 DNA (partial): TGTGCCAGCTCACCCCTCTGGGGGGTCTATGGT.

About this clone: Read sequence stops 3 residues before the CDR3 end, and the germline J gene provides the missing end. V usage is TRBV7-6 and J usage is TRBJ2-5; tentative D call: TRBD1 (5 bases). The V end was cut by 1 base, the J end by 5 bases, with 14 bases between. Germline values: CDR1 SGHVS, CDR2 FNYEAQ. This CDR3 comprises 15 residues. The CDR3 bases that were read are TGTGCCAGCAGCTTAGGGGGCAGCAGGGTTGAGACC. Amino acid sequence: CASSLGGSRVET. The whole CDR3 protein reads CASSLGGSRVETQYF.

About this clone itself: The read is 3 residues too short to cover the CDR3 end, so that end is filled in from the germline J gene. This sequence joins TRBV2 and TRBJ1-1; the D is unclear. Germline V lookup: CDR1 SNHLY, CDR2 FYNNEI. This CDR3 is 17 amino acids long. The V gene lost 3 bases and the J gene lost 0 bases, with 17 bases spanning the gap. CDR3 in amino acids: CASSDSGFSLMNTEAFF. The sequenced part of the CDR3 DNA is TGTGCCAGCAGTGACTCGGGGTTTTCCCTAATGAACACTGAA.

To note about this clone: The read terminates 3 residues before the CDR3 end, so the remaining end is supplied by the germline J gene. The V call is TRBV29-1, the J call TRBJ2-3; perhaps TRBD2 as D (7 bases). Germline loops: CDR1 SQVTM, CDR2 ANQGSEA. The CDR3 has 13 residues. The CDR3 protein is CSADSGQRGTQYF. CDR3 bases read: TGCAGCGCCGATAGCGGGCAAAGGGGGACG.

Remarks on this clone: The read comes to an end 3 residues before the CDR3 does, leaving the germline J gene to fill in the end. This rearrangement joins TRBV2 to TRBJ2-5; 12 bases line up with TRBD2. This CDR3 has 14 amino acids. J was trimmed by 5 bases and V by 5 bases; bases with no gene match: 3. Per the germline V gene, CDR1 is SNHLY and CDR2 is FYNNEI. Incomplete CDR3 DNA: TGTGCCAGCAGTTTCGGGACTAGCGGGGAGACC. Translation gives CASSFGTSGET. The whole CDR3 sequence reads CASSFGTSGETQYF.

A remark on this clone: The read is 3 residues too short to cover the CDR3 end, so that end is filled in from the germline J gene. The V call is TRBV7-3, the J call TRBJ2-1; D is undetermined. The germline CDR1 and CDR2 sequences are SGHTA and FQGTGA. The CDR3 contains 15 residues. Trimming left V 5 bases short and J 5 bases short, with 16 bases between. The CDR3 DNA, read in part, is TGTGCCAGCAGCCCCTTCCCTCCGGCGGACAATGAG. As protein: CASSPFPPADNE. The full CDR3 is CASSPFPPADNEQFF. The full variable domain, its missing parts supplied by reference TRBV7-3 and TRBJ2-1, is GAGVSQTPSNKVTEKGKYVELRCDPISGHTALYWYRQSLGQGPEFLIYFQGTGAADDSGLPNDRFFAVRPEGSVSTLKIQRTERGDSAVYLCASSPFPPADNEQFFGPGTRLTVL.

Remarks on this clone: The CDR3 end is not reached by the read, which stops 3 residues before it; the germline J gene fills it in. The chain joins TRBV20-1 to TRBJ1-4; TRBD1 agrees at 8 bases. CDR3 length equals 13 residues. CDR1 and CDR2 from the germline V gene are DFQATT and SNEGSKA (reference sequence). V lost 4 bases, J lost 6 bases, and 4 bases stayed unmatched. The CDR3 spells CSATHRGDEKLFF. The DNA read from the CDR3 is TGCAGTGCTACCCACAGGGGGGATGAAAAA.

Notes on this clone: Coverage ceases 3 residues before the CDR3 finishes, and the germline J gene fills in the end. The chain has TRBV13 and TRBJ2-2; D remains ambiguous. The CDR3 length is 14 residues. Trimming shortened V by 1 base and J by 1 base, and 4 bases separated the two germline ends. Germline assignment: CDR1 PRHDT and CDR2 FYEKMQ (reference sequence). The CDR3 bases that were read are TGTGCCAGCAGCTTAGTAGTGAACACCGGGGAG. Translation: CASSLVVNTGE. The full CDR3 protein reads CASSLVVNTGELFF.

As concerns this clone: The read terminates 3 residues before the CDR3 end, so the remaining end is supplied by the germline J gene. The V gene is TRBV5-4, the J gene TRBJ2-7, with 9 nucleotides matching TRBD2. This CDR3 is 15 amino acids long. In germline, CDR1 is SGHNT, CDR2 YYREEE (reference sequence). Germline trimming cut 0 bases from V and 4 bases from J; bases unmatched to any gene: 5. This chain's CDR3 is CASSLAASGVYEQYF. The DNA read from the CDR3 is TGTGCCAGCAGCTTGGCCGCTAGCGGGGTTTACGAG.

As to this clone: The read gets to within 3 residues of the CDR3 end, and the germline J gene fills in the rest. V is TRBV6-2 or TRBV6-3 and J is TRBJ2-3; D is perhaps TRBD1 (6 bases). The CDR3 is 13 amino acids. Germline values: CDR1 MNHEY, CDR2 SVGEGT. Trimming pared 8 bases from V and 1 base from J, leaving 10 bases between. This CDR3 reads CASARTGTDTQYF. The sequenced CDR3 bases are TGTGCCAGCGCCAGGACAGGCACAGATACG.

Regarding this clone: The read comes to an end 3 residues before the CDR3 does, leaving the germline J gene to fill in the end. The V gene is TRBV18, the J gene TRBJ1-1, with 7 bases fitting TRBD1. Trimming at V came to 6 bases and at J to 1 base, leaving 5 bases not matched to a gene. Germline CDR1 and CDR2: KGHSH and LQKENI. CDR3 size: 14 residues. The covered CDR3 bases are TGTGCCAGCTCGCAGGACAGGAAGAACACTGAA. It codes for CASSQDRKNTE. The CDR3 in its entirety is CASSQDRKNTEAFF.

The covered CDR3 bases are TGTGCCAGCAGCTTAGCTGGAACAGCTAATGAAAAG. This gives the protein CASSLAGTANEK. The complete CDR3 sequence is CASSLAGTANEKLFF. The chain couples TRBV7-9 to TRBJ2-2; D not certain. Coverage ceases 3 residues before the CDR3 finishes, and the germline J gene fills in the end. CDR3 length equals 15 residues. CDR1 is SEHNR, CDR2 FQNEAQ, per germline (reference sequence).

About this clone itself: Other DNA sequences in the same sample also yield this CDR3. The CDR3: CASSSGVGGNIIYF. The CDR3 DNA, read in part, is TGTGCCAGCAGCTCAGGGGTCGGCGGAAACATT. This chain uses TRBV7-8 with TRBJ1-3, with D perhaps TRBD1 (6 bases). Read data end 3 residues before the CDR3 end; the end is taken from the germline J gene. This CDR3 is 14 amino acids long. CDR1 and CDR2 (germline): SGHVS, FQNEAQ.

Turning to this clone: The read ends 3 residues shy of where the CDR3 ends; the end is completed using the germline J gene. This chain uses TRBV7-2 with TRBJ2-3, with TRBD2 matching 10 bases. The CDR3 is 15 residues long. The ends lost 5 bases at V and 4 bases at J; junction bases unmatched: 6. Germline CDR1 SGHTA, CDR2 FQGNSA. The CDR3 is CASSGSGGAADTQYF. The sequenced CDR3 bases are TGTGCCAGCAGCGGGAGCGGGGGGGCCGCAGATACG.

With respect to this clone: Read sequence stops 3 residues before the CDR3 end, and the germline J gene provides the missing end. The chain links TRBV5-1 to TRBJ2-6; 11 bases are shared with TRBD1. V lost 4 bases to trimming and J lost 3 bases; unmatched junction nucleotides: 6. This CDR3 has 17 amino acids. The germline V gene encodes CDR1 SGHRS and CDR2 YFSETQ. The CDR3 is CASSRGQGGLGANVLTF. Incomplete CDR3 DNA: TGCGCCAGCAGCCGGGGACAGGGGGGCCTTGGGGCCAACGTC.

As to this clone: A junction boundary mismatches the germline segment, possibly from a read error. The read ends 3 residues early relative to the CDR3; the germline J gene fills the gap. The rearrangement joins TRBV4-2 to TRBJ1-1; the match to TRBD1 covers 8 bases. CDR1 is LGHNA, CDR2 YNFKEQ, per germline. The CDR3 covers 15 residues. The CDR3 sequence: CASSQDQGADTEAFF. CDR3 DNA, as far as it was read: TGCGCCAGCAGCCAAGACCAGGGGGCGGACACTGAA.

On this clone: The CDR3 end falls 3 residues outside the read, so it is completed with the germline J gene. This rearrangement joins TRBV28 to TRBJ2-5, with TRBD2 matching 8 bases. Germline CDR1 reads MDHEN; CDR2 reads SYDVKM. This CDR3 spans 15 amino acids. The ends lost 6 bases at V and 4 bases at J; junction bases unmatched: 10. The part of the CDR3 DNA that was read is TGTGCCAGCAGCCTAGCGGGTGAGCGGGGAGAGACC. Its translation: CASSLAGERGET. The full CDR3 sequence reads CASSLAGERGETQYF.

The DNA read from the CDR3 is TGCAGTGCTCCCGACAAGTACAATGAG. The encoded protein is CSAPDKYNE. The whole CDR3 sequence reads CSAPDKYNEQFF. The rearrangement links TRBV20-1 to TRBJ2-1; no clear D. The CDR3 is cut off 3 residues early in the read; its end comes from the germline J gene. The V end lost 5 bases, the J end lost 4 bases, and 9 bases lay between the germline ends. CDR1 is DFQATT and CDR2 is SNEGSKA in the germline V gene (reference sequence). The CDR3 runs 12 residues.

Incomplete CDR3 DNA: TGTGCCAGCACCCGAGCGGGGGGGCAGGAGACG. This codes for CASTRAGGQET. The whole CDR3 sequence is CASTRAGGQETQYF. The chain combines TRBV5-4 with TRBJ2-3; 10 positions match TRBD2. The sequence runs out 3 residues before the end of the CDR3; the remainder is reconstructed from the germline J gene. The CDR3 spans 14 residues. Germline CDR1 reads SGHNT; CDR2 reads YYREEE (reference sequence).

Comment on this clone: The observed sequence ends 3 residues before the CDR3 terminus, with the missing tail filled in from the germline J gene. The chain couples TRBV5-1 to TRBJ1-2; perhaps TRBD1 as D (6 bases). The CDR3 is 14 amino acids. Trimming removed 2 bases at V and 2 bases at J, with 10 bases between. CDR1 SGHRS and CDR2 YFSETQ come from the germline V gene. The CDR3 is CASSFSTGNYGYTF. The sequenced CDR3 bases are TGCGCCAGCAGCTTTTCGACAGGCAACTATGGC.

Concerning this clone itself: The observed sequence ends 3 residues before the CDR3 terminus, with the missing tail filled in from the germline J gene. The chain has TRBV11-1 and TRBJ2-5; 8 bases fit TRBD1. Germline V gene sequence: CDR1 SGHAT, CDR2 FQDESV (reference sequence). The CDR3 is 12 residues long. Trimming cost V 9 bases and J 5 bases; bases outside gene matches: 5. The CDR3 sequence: CASTHRGETQYF. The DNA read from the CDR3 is TGTGCCAGTACTCACAGGGGGGAGACC.

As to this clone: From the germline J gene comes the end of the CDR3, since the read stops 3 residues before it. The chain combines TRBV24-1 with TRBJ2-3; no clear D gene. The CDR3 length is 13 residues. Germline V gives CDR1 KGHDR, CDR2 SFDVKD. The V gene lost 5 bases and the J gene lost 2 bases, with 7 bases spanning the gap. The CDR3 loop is CATSAPPTDTQYF. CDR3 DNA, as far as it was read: TGTGCCACCAGTGCCCCTCCCACAGATACG.

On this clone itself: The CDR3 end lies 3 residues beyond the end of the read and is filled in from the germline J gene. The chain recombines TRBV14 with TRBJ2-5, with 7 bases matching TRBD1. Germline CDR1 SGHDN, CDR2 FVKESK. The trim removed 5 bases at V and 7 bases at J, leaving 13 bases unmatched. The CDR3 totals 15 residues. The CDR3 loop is CASSFRPQGFSTQYF. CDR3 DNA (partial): TGTGCCAGCAGCTTCCGCCCACAGGGGTTTTCGACC. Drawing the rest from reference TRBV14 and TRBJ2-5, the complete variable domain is EAGVTQFPSHSVIEKGQTVTLRCDPISGHDNLYWYRRVMGKEIKFLLHFVKESKQDESGMPNNRFLAERTGGTYSTLKVQPAELEDSGVYFCASSFRPQGFSTQYFGPGTRLLVL.